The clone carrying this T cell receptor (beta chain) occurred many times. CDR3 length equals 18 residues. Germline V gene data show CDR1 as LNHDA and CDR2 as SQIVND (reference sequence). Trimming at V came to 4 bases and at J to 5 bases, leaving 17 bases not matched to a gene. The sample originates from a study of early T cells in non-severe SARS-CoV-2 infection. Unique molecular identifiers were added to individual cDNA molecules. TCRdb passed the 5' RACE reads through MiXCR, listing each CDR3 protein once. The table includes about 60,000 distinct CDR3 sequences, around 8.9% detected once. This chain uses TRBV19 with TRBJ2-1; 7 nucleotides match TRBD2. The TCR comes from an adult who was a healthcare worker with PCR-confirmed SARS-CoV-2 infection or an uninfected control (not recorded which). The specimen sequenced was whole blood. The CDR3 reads CASSTLLPLAANNNEQFF. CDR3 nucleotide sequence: TGTGCCAGTAGTACCCTACTACCTCTAGCGGCGAATAACAATGAGCAGTTCTTC.